These 7 T cell receptor beta chains share one sample of origin, sequenced in a study of blood T cell repertoires in COVID-19 (TCRdb year 2020). Library creation used the immunoSEQ multiplex PCR assay. Imported from immuneACCESS, the table was reduced by TCRdb to in-frame sequences with V and J called. These copies leave out some clones; in studies compared against another copy, an unresolved V gene accounts for under half, and the cause of the remainder is not known. The sample table holds 60,000 to 70,000 clones, of which 75% to 95% were seen once. The ten most abundant clones make up roughly 13% of the sample. Material: peripheral blood. These receptors originate from a human donor with active COVID-19. The donor label of this sample is uncertain.

Here the CDR3 reads CASSPPGQFYNEQFF. In nucleotides, the CDR3 is TGTGCCAGCAGCCCCCCGGGACAGTTCTACAATGAGCAGTTCTTC. This chain links TRBV7-6 with TRBJ2-1, with 7 bases matching TRBD1. The ends lost 5 bases at V and 3 bases at J; junction bases unmatched: 7. Per germline, CDR1 SGHVS and CDR2 FNYEAQ. The length of the CDR3 is 15 residues.

The chain recombines TRBV7-9 with TRBJ2-1; 8 positions agree with TRBD2. Germline V CDR1 and CDR2: SEHNR, FQNEAQ (reference sequence). With V trimmed by 5 bases and J by 8 bases, 11 bases remained unmatched. CDR3 length: 15 amino acids. The CDR3 DNA sequence: TGTGCCAGCAGCCGAAAGCGGGAGATAGTCGATGAGCAGTTCTTC. Translating it yields CASSRKREIVDEQFF.

CDR3 in DNA: TGTGCCACCAGCAGAAACCCCGGGACAGGGGGAGGAGAGACCCAGTACTTC. Translated: CATSRNPGTGGGETQYF. V gene TRBV15 combines with J gene TRBJ2-5, with 11 bases identical to TRBD1. CDR1 LNHNV and CDR2 YYDKDF come from the germline V gene (reference sequence). V lost 2 bases to trimming and J lost 4 bases; unmatched junction nucleotides: 9. The CDR3 loop spans 17 amino acids.

Only a few counts were recorded for this clone. The V and J genes are TRBV21-1 and TRBJ2-7; the DNA was not compared with TRBD1, the D call given in the table. TRBV21-1 is a known pseudogene. The CDR3 consists of 15 residues. The CDR3 nucleotides are TGTGCCAGCAGCAAAGTGCCAGGGAAGGACTACGAGCAGTACTTC. This sequence encodes CASSKVPGKDYEQYF.

This clone was observed once. The DNA for the CDR3 is TGTGCCAGCAGCCGGAACAGGGTCTTGGGCAATCAGCCCCAGCATTTT. Translation: CASSRNRVLGNQPQHF. This rearrangement joins TRBV4-2 to TRBJ1-5; weak D call: TRBD1 (6 bases). CDR1 LGHNA and CDR2 YNFKEQ come from the germline V gene. Trimming removed 4 bases at V and 2 bases at J, with 15 bases between. The CDR3 extends over 16 amino acids.

V and J are TRBV5-4 and TRBJ2-6; no clear D. Germline V gene sequence: CDR1 SGHNT, CDR2 YYREEE (reference sequence). The V end was cut by 1 base, the J end by 0 bases, with 5 bases between. The CDR3 is 15 amino acids. CDR3 in amino acids: CASSLSGSGANVLTF. The CDR3 DNA follows: TGTGCCAGCAGCTTGTCCGGCTCTGGGGCCAACGTCCTGACTTTC.

This clone was recorded once. The chain is built from TRBV28 and TRBJ1-4; possible D gene TRBD1, 5 bases. The V end was cut by 7 bases, the J end by 14 bases, with 23 bases between. Germline lookup yields CDR1 MDHEN and CDR2 SYDVKM. The CDR3 has 14 residues. CDR3 amino acids: CASTPGQAGGLLFF. The CDR3 nucleotides read TGTGCCAGCACCCCCGGGCAGGCCGGGGGGTTGCTGTTTTTT.